Below, 16 T cell receptor beta chains from the same sample are listed, as sequenced in a study of vaccination and CD4 T cells after COVID-19. The antigens these receptors bind are not known. Treatment reported: roughly nine-day PBMC culture with coronavirus spike peptide pools or control peptides (ViraFEST assay). Oncomine TCR Beta short-read sequencing was applied to DNA from cultured CD4+ T cells. Each CDR3 protein is one row after TCRdb ran MiXCR on the PCR reads. The sample has approximately 22,000 distinct CDR3 sequences; 48% are singletons. Sequenced input: CD4+ T cells from blood, cultured in vitro. These receptors all stem from a human donor who had recovered from COVID-19.

The chain is built from TRBV28 and TRBJ2-7; 8 bases fit TRBD1. There are 15 residues in the CDR3. J lost 0 bases, V lost 5 bases, and 6 bases had no gene match. Germline V CDR1 and CDR2: MDHEN, SYDVKM. CDR3 loop: CASSPATGASYEQYF. The CDR3 bases are TGTGCCAGCAGTCCTGCGACAGGGGCCTCCTACGAGCAGTACTTC.

This chain links TRBV15 with TRBJ2-1; possible D gene TRBD2, 5 bases. V was trimmed by 6 bases and J by 6 bases, leaving 12 bases between them. CDR3 length: 13 amino acids. Germline CDR1 is LNHNV and CDR2 is YYDKDF (reference sequence). CDR3 region: CATRVSGTNEQFF. The CDR3 coding sequence is TGTGCCACCAGGGTCAGCGGCACCAATGAGCAGTTCTTC. Drawing the rest from reference TRBV15 and TRBJ2-1, the complete variable domain is DAMVIQNPRYQVTQFGKPVTLSCSQTLNHNVMYWYQQKSSQAPKLLFHYYDKDFNNEADTPDNFQSRRPNTSFCFLDIRSPGLGDTAMYLCATRVSGTNEQFFGPGTRLTVL.

The chain is built from TRBV6-1 and TRBJ1-3; the D gene is possibly TRBD1 (5 bases). The CDR3 length is 12 residues. The V gene lost 2 bases and the J gene lost 7 bases, with 6 bases spanning the gap. The V gene's germline CDR1 is MNHNS and CDR2 SASEGT. The CDR3 nucleotides read TGTGCCAGCAGTGAATGGGGGAACACCATATATTTT. Its protein product is CASSEWGNTIYF.

The chain links TRBV2 to TRBJ2-5; perhaps TRBD2 as D (5 bases). CDR1 is SNHLY, CDR2 FYNNEI, per germline. The CDR3 has 14 residues. V lost 8 bases and J lost 2, with 15 bases in between. Written as DNA, the CDR3 is TGTGCCAGCGCCAGGACGGACTTACAAGAGACCCAGTACTTC. It yields the protein CASARTDLQETQYF.

This sequence joins TRBV28 and TRBJ1-2, with a possible D match to TRBD1 (5 bases). The CDR3 is 14 amino acids. The V gene's germline CDR1 is MDHEN and CDR2 SYDVKM. Trimming stripped 4 bases from V and 8 bases from J, with 17 bases between. CDR3 amino acids: CASSSLGGGEGYTF. The CDR3 nucleotides are TGTGCCAGCAGTTCGTTGGGGGGGGGAGAGGGCTACACCTTC.

The rearrangement joins TRBV12-3 or TRBV12-4 to TRBJ1-5; TRBD1 is a possible D gene (5 bases). V was cut by 3 bases and J by 3 bases, with 12 bases left in between. This CDR3 has 15 residues. The CDR3 loop is CASSFGGVSNQPQHF. The CDR3 nucleotides are TGTGCCAGCAGTTTTGGGGGGGTATCCAATCAGCCCCAGCATTTT.

This clonotype was seen more than once but under ten times. This sequence joins TRBV10-1 and TRBJ2-7; either TRBD1 or TRBD2 may supply D (6 bases each). The CDR3 runs 15 residues. The V gene's germline CDR1 is WNHNN and CDR2 SYGVQD (reference sequence). CDR3 sequence: CGPEGGLFISYEQYF. The CDR3 DNA reads TGCGGCCCAGAGGGGGGCTTATTTATCTCCTACGAGCAGTACTTC.

The rearrangement joins TRBV2 to TRBJ2-7, with 11 bases identical to TRBD1. Per germline, CDR1 SNHLY and CDR2 FYNNEI. This CDR3 has 15 residues. Trimming at V came to 6 bases and at J to 5 bases, leaving 9 bases not matched to a gene. The CDR3 loop is CASRMGQGGENEQYF. The CDR3 DNA is TGTGCCAGCAGGATGGGACAGGGGGGCGAGAACGAGCAGTACTTC.

The chain carries TRBV11-3 and TRBJ1-2, with 12 bases fitting TRBD1. Germline-derived CDR1 and CDR2 are SGHNT and YENEEA. The ends lost 7 bases at V and 8 bases at J; junction bases unmatched: 5. The CDR3 has 13 residues. For the CDR3, the DNA is TGTGCCAGCACGGGGACAGGGGGCGCGGGCTACACCTTC. Protein sequence: CASTGTGGAGYTF.

This clonotype was observed a few times. The J gene is TRBJ1-5, the V gene TRBV28; TRBD1 matches at 7 bases. Germline CDR1 MDHEN, CDR2 SYDVKM. The J segment lost 6 bases and the V segment lost 0 bases, leaving 11 bases of the junction unmatched. The CDR3 runs to 17 residues. The CDR3 DNA is TGTGCCAGCAGTTTATGGGCAGGGCAGGGGGATAGTCAGCCCCAGCATTTT. It yields the protein CASSLWAGQGDSQPQHF.

This clonotype has just a few counts. The chain couples TRBV10-3 to TRBJ2-2; unclear D gene. Germline V gene lookup returns CDR1 ENHRY and CDR2 SYGVKD. The CDR3 is 14 amino acids. V lost 10 bases and J lost 5, with 17 bases in between. The CDR3 DNA reads as TGTGCCACCCTATCAGCGTCCCGGACCGGGGAGCTGTTTTTT. It is translated as CATLSASRTGELFF.

The chain links TRBV7-2 to TRBJ2-3, with TRBD2 matching over 12 bases. Looked up from germline, CDR1 is SGHTA and CDR2 is FQGNSA. Trimming took 5 bases from V and 2 from J; bases not matched to a gene: 5. CDR3 length: 16 amino acids. Written as DNA, the CDR3 is TGTGCCAGCAGCCGGCGACTAGCGGGAGCCACAGATACGCAGTATTTT. Translated: CASSRRLAGATDTQYF. Complete variable domain (other parts from reference TRBV7-2 and TRBJ2-3): GAGVSQSPSNKVTEKGKDVELRCDPISGHTALYWYRQSLGQGLEFLIYFQGNSAPDKSGLPSDRFSAERTGGSVSTLTIQRTQQEDSAVYLCASSRRLAGATDTQYFGPGTRLTVL.

The rearrangement uses TRBV19 and TRBJ1-3; possibly TRBD1 for D (6 bases). Germline CDR1 and CDR2: LNHDA and SQIVND (reference sequence). Trimming stripped 7 bases from V and 0 bases from J, with 10 bases between. This CDR3 is 14 amino acids long. The CDR3 here is CASTKGGSGNTIYF. The CDR3 DNA follows: TGTGCCAGTACGAAGGGGGGCTCTGGAAACACCATATATTTT.

This clonotype was seen a few times. J is TRBJ1-6 and V is TRBV6-2 or TRBV6-3, with D unresolved. The CDR3 contains 14 residues. Deletions cut 10 bases from V and 0 bases from J, with 10 bases between. Germline-derived CDR1 and CDR2 are MNHEY and SVGEGT. CDR3 loop: CATGSSSYNSPLHF. In DNA, the CDR3 is TGTGCCACGGGTTCAAGCTCCTATAATTCACCCCTCCACTTT.

A few counts support this clonotype. The chain carries TRBV3-1 and TRBJ2-2, with D maybe TRBD2 (7 bases). The V end lost 4 bases, the J end lost 6 bases, and 15 bases lay between the germline ends. This CDR3 has 15 residues. The V gene's germline CDR1 is LGHDT and CDR2 YNNKEL (reference sequence). The CDR3 sequence: CASSPRGGLSGELFF. CDR3 bases: TGTGCCAGCAGCCCTAGGGGGGGACTGTCCGGGGAGCTGTTTTTT.

The genes are TRBV7-3 and TRBJ2-1; 12 bases agree with TRBD2. CDR1 is SGHTA, CDR2 FQGTGA, per germline. J was trimmed by 7 bases and V by 4 bases; bases with no gene match: 5. The CDR3 contains 15 residues. The CDR3 DNA is TGTGCCAGCAGCTCCGGACTAGCGGGGTCTAATGAGCAGTTCTTC. It yields the protein CASSSGLAGSNEQFF.